The source of this T cell receptor beta chain is a study of graft-versus-host responses after intestinal transplantation. About the study: Grafts that recipients had were multivisceral, liver-intestinal, or isolated intestinal transplants.

With respect to this clone: Its antigen is unidentified.

Generated by immunoSEQ multiplex PCR, the TCRdb table keeps only in-frame clones and is missing some. The data hold just over 95,000 clones, with 92% observed a single time. There are 15 residues in the CDR3. Germline V gene data show CDR1 as SGHRS and CDR2 as YFSETQ. Trimming removed 0 bases from V and 7 bases from J; junction bases left unmatched: 8. Here the sequenced sample was unstimulated CD4+ T cells sorted from spleen or lymph node cells, taken before intestinal transplant. This chain connects TRBV5-1 to TRBJ2-7; 9 nucleotides agree with TRBD1. The receptor was isolated from a human donor who received an intestinal transplant. The CDR3 DNA is TGCGCCAGCAGCTTGGCGGCGACAGGGGGATATGAGCAGTACTTC. This translates into CASSLAATGGYEQYF.